One and the same sample provided the 16 T cell receptor beta chains below, sequenced in a study of T cell responses to AZD1222 COVID-19 vaccine. Some clones are missing from TCRdb's copy, which holds only in-frame ones; the method was immunoSEQ multiplex PCR. The table lists 150,000 to 200,000 clones, about 91% of them singletons, with under 2.5% in the top ten. The sequencing here drew on peripheral blood, taken on day 0 of AZD1222 vaccination. The receptors originated from an adult in good health.

The chain carries TRBV12-3 or TRBV12-4 and TRBJ2-2; D unresolved. This CDR3 comprises 13 residues. Trimming took off 2 bases at V and 7 bases at J, with 8 bases between the two ends. The CDR3 nucleotides are TGTGCCAGCAGTTTACGGTTTAACGGGGAGCTGTTTTTT. Encoded protein: CASSLRFNGELFF.

This rearrangement joins TRBV18 to TRBJ1-1, with D unclear. The CDR3 spans 16 residues. Per germline, CDR1 KGHSH and CDR2 LQKENI. V lost 2 bases to trimming and J lost 4 bases, with 17 bases between them. CDR3 sequence reads: CASSPELVGLGTEAFF. The CDR3 DNA reads TGTGCCAGCTCACCAGAGTTAGTAGGGCTGGGCACTGAAGCTTTCTTT.

The chain has TRBV7-2 and TRBJ1-1; 9 bases are shared with TRBD1. Germline CDR1 SGHTA, CDR2 FQGNSA. This CDR3 has 15 amino acids. V was pared by 3 bases and J by 4 bases, with 6 bases of the junction left unmatched. This chain's CDR3 is CASSFGTGFGTEAFF. The DNA for the CDR3 is TGTGCCAGCAGCTTCGGGACAGGGTTCGGCACTGAAGCTTTCTTT. Combining the CDR3 with reference TRBV7-2 and TRBJ1-1 gives the whole variable domain GAGVSQSPSNKVTEKGKDVELRCDPISGHTALYWYRQSLGQGLEFLIYFQGNSAPDKSGLPSDRFSAERTGGSVSTLTIQRTQQEDSAVYLCASSFGTGFGTEAFFGQGTRLTVV.

V gene TRBV19 combines with J gene TRBJ1-1, with a possible D match to TRBD1 (5 bases). The CDR3 loop spans 12 amino acids. V was trimmed by 3 bases and J by 8 bases, leaving 10 bases between them. Germline V lookup: CDR1 LNHDA, CDR2 SQIVND (reference sequence). CDR3 in amino acids: CASSMGRMEAFF. The CDR3 nucleotides are TGTGCCAGTAGTATGGGGCGGATGGAAGCTTTCTTT.

The chain employs TRBV7-9 and TRBJ1-2, with no clear D. Germline CDR1 reads SEHNR; CDR2 reads FQNEAQ (reference sequence). CDR3 size: 15 residues. V lost 2 bases, J lost 6 bases, and 16 bases lay in between. The CDR3 sequence is CASSLRSGGNHGYTF. The CDR3 nucleotides are TGTGCCAGCAGCTTACGAAGTGGAGGGAACCATGGCTACACCTTC.

The chain is built from TRBV6-5 and TRBJ2-7; the D is unclear. In germline, CDR1 is MNHEY, CDR2 SVGAGI. CDR3 length: 11 amino acids. Trimming shortened V by 7 bases and J by 5 bases, and 9 bases separated the two germline ends. CDR3 sequence reads: CASTRWDEQYF. CDR3 DNA: TGTGCCAGCACAAGATGGGACGAGCAGTACTTC.

CDR3 region: CASSPGTSGRASEQFF. The CDR3 bases are TGCGCCAGCAGCCCCGGGACTAGCGGGAGGGCCAGTGAGCAGTTCTTC. The V gene is TRBV5-1, the J gene TRBJ2-1; 16 nucleotides match TRBD2. V gave up 4 bases and J gave up 9 bases; unmatched junction bases: 7. Germline-derived CDR1 and CDR2 are SGHRS and YFSETQ. The CDR3 runs 16 residues.

This clone was seen once. The rearrangement links TRBV6-2 or TRBV6-3 to TRBJ2-7; TRBD1 aligns across 8 bases. The CDR3 is 15 residues long. With 5 bases clipped from V and 3 bases from J, the junction kept 9 bases outside the gene matches. Looked up from germline, CDR1 is MNHEY and CDR2 is SVGEGT. CDR3 DNA: TGTGCCAGCAGTCACGGGACAGGAGGGATCTACGAGCAGTACTTC. Encoded protein: CASSHGTGGIYEQYF.

The chain links TRBV30 to TRBJ2-7, with D possibly TRBD1 on 5 matching bases. CDR1 is GTSNPN and CDR2 is SVGIG in the germline V gene (reference sequence). Deletions cut 4 bases from V and 3 bases from J, with 7 bases between. This CDR3 is 11 amino acids long. The CDR3 DNA reads as TGTGCCTGGATGCAGGGCTACGAGCAGTACTTC. Residues: CAWMQGYEQYF.

The chain links TRBV7-8 to TRBJ1-2; TRBD1 matches 12 bases. The junction had 7 bases not matched to a gene; V was cut back by 1 base and J by 4 bases. CDR1 is SGHVS and CDR2 is FQNEAQ in the germline V gene. The CDR3 extends over 17 amino acids. CDR3 in amino acids: CASSLGVSGQGAYGYTF. The CDR3 region has the DNA TGTGCCAGCAGCTTAGGTGTTTCGGGACAGGGGGCCTATGGCTACACCTTC.

The chain recombines TRBV28 with TRBJ1-4; no clear D gene. V was pared by 5 bases and J by 8 bases, with 9 bases between. The CDR3 is 12 residues long. CDR1 is MDHEN, CDR2 SYDVKM, per germline. CDR3 bases: TGTGCCAGCAGTGACTTGGGCGAAAAACTGTTTTTT. Protein: CASSDLGEKLFF.

The gene calls are TRBV30 and TRBJ1-1; no reliable D call. Germline CDR1 reads GTSNPN; CDR2 reads SVGIG (reference sequence). The CDR3 contains 12 residues. The V gene lost 7 bases and the J gene lost 11 bases, with 20 bases spanning the gap. The CDR3 here is CASNLPASLAFF. CDR3 DNA sequence: TGTGCCTCCAACCTGCCGGCTTCCCTTGCTTTCTTT. The whole variable domain, filled in from reference TRBV30 and TRBJ1-1, reads SQTIHQWPATLVQPVGSPLSLECTVEGTSNPNLYWYRQAAGRGLQLLFYSVGIGQISSEVPQNLSASRPQDRQFILSSKKLLLSDSGFYLCASNLPASLAFFGQGTRLTVV.

The chain combines TRBV18 with TRBJ2-7; TRBD1 agrees at 7 bases. V shed 3 bases and J 1 base; nucleotides not matched to a gene: 3. CDR1 KGHSH and CDR2 LQKENI come from the germline V gene. The CDR3 is 14 residues long. DNA of the CDR3: TGTGCCAGCTCACCCGGGACAGAATCCTACGAGCAGTACTTC. This sequence encodes CASSPGTESYEQYF.

V is TRBV7-3 and J is TRBJ1-5; the D is unclear. Germline assignment: CDR1 SGHTA and CDR2 FQGTGA. The CDR3 is 14 residues long. Between the trimmed V and J ends, which lost 6 bases and 7 bases, there was a span of 16 bases. CDR3 coding DNA: TGTGCCAGCAGTATCGCGGGGAGGGCCCAGCCCCAGCATTTT. It codes for CASSIAGRAQPQHF.

J is TRBJ2-7 and V is TRBV6-2 or TRBV6-3; 11 bases map to TRBD2. CDR3 size: 18 residues. Germline V gene lookup returns CDR1 MNHEY and CDR2 SVGEGT. V trimming: 5 bases; J trimming: 3 bases; junction bases outside the gene matches: 15. The CDR3 protein is CASSTQGLAARKDYEQYF. The CDR3 DNA follows: TGTGCCAGCAGTACCCAGGGACTAGCGGCGAGAAAAGACTACGAGCAGTACTTC.

The J gene is TRBJ2-5, the V gene TRBV6-5; D is undetermined. Germline lookup yields CDR1 MNHEY and CDR2 SVGAGI. The CDR3 is 15 residues long. The germline V and J ends were trimmed by 5 bases and 2 bases, with 15 bases remaining between them. In DNA form, the CDR3 reads TGTGCCAGCAGTCCCTCTTGGCAGTCTCAAGAGACCCAGTACTTC. It translates to CASSPSWQSQETQYF.